This passage covers 7 T cell receptor beta chains from one sample sequenced in a study of CD8+CD57+ T cells in acquired aplastic anemia. Sequencing was done on patients that had shown CD8+CD57+ cell expansion by flow cytometry. Genomic DNA constituted the template upon which TCR beta VDJ and CDR3 profiling was performed. MiXCR, run by TCRdb on the reads, gives a single entry per CDR3 protein. The sample holds about 120,000 distinct CDR3 sequences, nearly 40% seen once. Sequencing was carried out using sorted CD4+, CD8+, or CD8+CD57+ T cells (not recorded which) from PBMCs. Receptors originate from a human donor with aplastic anemia.

This clonotype was recorded at least ten times. The V and J genes are TRBV7-9 and TRBJ1-2, with no clear D. This CDR3 region has 14 residues. Germline values: CDR1 SEHNR, CDR2 FQNEAQ (reference sequence). V was pared by 4 bases and J by 4 bases, with 13 bases between. The CDR3 sequence is CASSSVRDSYGYTF. The CDR3 nucleotides read TGTGCCAGCAGCTCTGTGCGGGATAGCTATGGCTACACCTTC.

The sample holds many counts of this clonotype. The chain couples TRBV11-3 to TRBJ2-1, with 7 bases identical to TRBD2. Trimming removed 2 bases from V and 8 bases from J; junction bases left unmatched: 3. Germline CDR1 is SGHNT and CDR2 is YENEEA. This CDR3 has 13 amino acids. CDR3 sequence (DNA): TGTGCCAGCAGCTTAATGGCGGGAGATGAGCAGTTCTTC. This translates into CASSLMAGDEQFF.

This clonotype was observed many times. The chain recombines TRBV7-6 with TRBJ1-3; D ambiguous. The V end was cut by 1 base, the J end by 4 bases, with 2 bases between. Germline V lookup: CDR1 SGHVS, CDR2 FNYEAQ. The CDR3 runs to 12 residues. The CDR3 nucleotides are TGTGCCAGCAGCTTAGAGGGAAACACCATATATTTT. Translating gives CASSLEGNTIYF.

Notes on this clonotype: The CDR3 end shows no conserved phenylalanine or tryptophan, and so a read error is likely. CDR3 in DNA: TGTGCCAGCAGCCCACAGGTTCGGATAGGAGAAAAACTGTTTCTT. Translated: CASSPQVRIGEKLFL. The rearrangement links TRBV5-8 to TRBJ1-4; perhaps TRBD1 as D (5 bases). The CDR3 contains 15 residues. Germline CDR1 reads SGHTS; CDR2 reads YDEGEE. Trimming removed 4 bases from V and 8 bases from J, with 18 bases in between.

This clonotype was seen repeatedly, ten times or more. V gene TRBV5-1 combines with J gene TRBJ1-6; perhaps TRBD1 as D (5 bases). This CDR3 comprises 16 residues. Per germline, CDR1 SGHRS and CDR2 YFSETQ. Trimming cost V 3 bases and J 6 bases, with 16 bases left between them. Here the CDR3 reads CASSSRGVGTNSPLHF. The DNA of the CDR3 is TGCGCCAGCAGCTCCCGGGGGGTGGGTACTAATTCACCCCTCCACTTT. The entire variable domain, with the rest obtained from reference TRBV5-1 and TRBJ1-6, is as follows: KAGVTQTPRYLIKTRGQQVTLSCSPISGHRSVSWYQQTPGQGLQFLFEYFSETQRNKGNFPGRFSGRQFSNSRSEMNVSTLELGDSALYLCASSSRGVGTNSPLHFGNGTRLTVT.

At least ten counts were recorded for this clonotype. The chain recombines TRBV7-7 with TRBJ2-1; TRBD2 is a possible D gene (6 bases). Germline lookup yields CDR1 SSHAT and CDR2 FNYEAQ (reference sequence). There are 13 residues in the CDR3. Between the trimmed V and J ends, which lost 0 bases and 7 bases, there was a span of 7 bases. For the CDR3, the DNA is TGTGCCAGCAGCTTAGCGGAGGGGAATGAGCAGTTCTTC. Translated, it gives CASSLAEGNEQFF.

The rearrangement uses TRBV19 and TRBJ2-7; the D gene is possibly TRBD2 (5 bases). Germline V lookup: CDR1 LNHDA, CDR2 SQIVND (reference sequence). V shed 6 bases and J shed 1 base, with 13 bases lying between them. This CDR3 is 14 amino acids long. The CDR3 region has the DNA TGTGCCAGTAGCTCGGGGAGATCATCCTACGAGCAGTACTTC. Translating it yields CASSSGRSSYEQYF.